The 14 T cell receptor beta chains given below trace back to one sample, sequenced in a study of beta chain features in type 1 diabetes (dated by TCRdb to between 2018 and 2020). On the study overall, not on this receptor specifically: Type 1 diabetes patients showed a moderate but significant shortening of TCRB CDR3 length in all four CD4+ subsets.

Antigens of these TCRs are unknown. Libraries were constructed by the immunoSEQ multiplex PCR assay. All of the isolated RNA was reverse transcribed with the High Capacity cDNA Reverse Transcription Kit, so expressed TCRB transcripts were sequenced. Drawn from immuneACCESS, this table holds only the in-frame rearrangements with V and J called that TCRdb kept. Clones are partly lost; checked studies trace under half to an unresolved V gene and leave the rest unexplained. The sample data list 150,000 to 200,000 clones, and roughly 59% of these were observed just once. The ten most abundant clones make up 0.08% to 0.09% of the sample. The specimen was naive CD4+ T cells from blood. This specimen's cell subset or site label, interpreted: true naive CD4+ T cells. Receptors were obtained from a man aged 30 to 45 with type 1 diabetes.

The V call is TRBV30, the J call TRBJ2-5; D may be TRBD1 (6 bases). From germline, CDR1 is GTSNPN and CDR2 SVGIG (reference sequence). CDR3 length: 11 residues. V was cut by 0 bases and J by 10 bases, with 9 bases left in between. CDR3 loop: CAWSVGADQYF. In DNA, the CDR3 is TGTGCCTGGAGTGTGGGGGCTGACCAGTACTTC.

The V and J genes are TRBV20-1 and TRBJ2-5; D is possibly TRBD1 (5 bases). Germline CDR1 DFQATT, CDR2 SNEGSKA (reference sequence). V lost 5 bases and J 4 bases, leaving 8 bases between the germline ends. The CDR3 is made up of 11 amino acids. Here the CDR3 DNA reads TGCAGTGCTTCCAGGGTAGAGACCCAGTACTTC. Translating it yields CSASRVETQYF.

The table lists this clone with a few counts. The chain joins TRBV29-1 to TRBJ1-1; D not certain. The CDR3 totals 12 residues. Trimming cost V 2 bases and J 1 base, with 5 bases left between them. Germline V gene lookup returns CDR1 SQVTM and CDR2 ANQGSEA. The CDR3 spells CSVERENTEAFF. CDR3 coding DNA: TGCAGCGTTGAACGGGAGAACACTGAAGCTTTCTTT.

This sequence joins TRBV4-2 and TRBJ2-1, with TRBD2 matching over 9 bases. Unmatched junction bases numbered 7, after V lost 4 bases and J lost 0 bases. The length of the CDR3 is 17 residues. CDR1 is LGHNA, CDR2 YNFKEQ, per germline. The CDR3 sequence is CASSLWTSVGSYNEQFF. The CDR3 DNA reads as TGTGCCAGCAGCCTATGGACTAGCGTAGGCTCCTACAATGAGCAGTTCTTC.

The CDR3 DNA reads as TGCGCCAGCAGCCAAGATATCGGGACAGATACGCAGTATTTT. Translation gives CASSQDIGTDTQYF. J is TRBJ2-3 and V is TRBV4-3; D is uncertain. This CDR3 is 14 amino acids long. CDR1 is LGHNA and CDR2 is YSLEER in the germline V gene. Trimming took 0 bases from V and 3 from J, leaving 7 bases between them.

This chain uses TRBV7-2 with TRBJ2-1; 8 bases align to TRBD2. V lost 3 bases and J lost 9; bases outside the gene matches: 13. CDR1 and CDR2 (germline): SGHTA, FQGNSA. CDR3 size: 16 residues. The CDR3 DNA reads as TGTGCCAGCAGCTTCTCCGGGACTAGTGGTAGTAGTGAGCAGTTCTTC. Translation: CASSFSGTSGSSEQFF.

CDR3 sequence: CASSQGRGLKSPLHF. The CDR3 DNA is TGCGCCAGCAGCCAAGGAAGGGGGCTAAAATCACCCCTCCACTTT. The gene calls are TRBV4-3 and TRBJ1-6; 7 nucleotides line up with TRBD1. The CDR3 consists of 15 residues. The V and J ends lost 1 base and 10 bases, in that order; junction bases with no gene match: 7. Germline V gives CDR1 LGHNA, CDR2 YSLEER.

This clone has a single count. The chain recombines TRBV6-5 with TRBJ2-7; TRBD1 matches at 7 bases. The CDR3 length is 15 residues. Looked up from germline, CDR1 is MNHEY and CDR2 is SVGAGI. With V trimmed by 4 bases and J by 2 bases, 8 bases remained unmatched. The CDR3 region is CASSWLGQNAYEQYF. The CDR3 DNA reads as TGTGCCAGCAGTTGGTTGGGACAGAATGCCTACGAGCAGTACTTC.

The chain combines TRBV7-2 with TRBJ2-3; D ambiguous. Germline loops: CDR1 SGHTA, CDR2 FQGNSA. Trimming took 6 bases from V and 0 from J, leaving 13 bases between them. This CDR3 is 15 amino acids long. CDR3 nucleotide sequence: TGTGCCAGCAGTTCGCGGAACGGAAGCACAGATACGCAGTATTTT. As protein: CASSSRNGSTDTQYF.

This sequence joins TRBV4-1 and TRBJ2-3; weak D call: TRBD2 (7 bases). V lost 0 bases to trimming and J lost 1 base, with 11 bases between them. From germline, CDR1 is MGHRA and CDR2 YSYEKL. The CDR3 has 16 amino acids. The chain's CDR3 is CASSQEGRGRTDTQYF. DNA of the CDR3: TGCGCCAGCAGCCAAGAAGGGCGGGGGCGCACAGATACGCAGTATTTT.

The chain links TRBV28 to TRBJ2-1; a weak D match, TRBD1 (6 bases). This CDR3 region has 12 residues. The V and J ends lost 8 bases and 12 bases respectively, with 17 bases between them. CDR1 and CDR2 (germline): MDHEN, SYDVKM. The CDR3, as DNA: TGTGCCAGCGGACAGCCCCCAGGGCCGCAGTTCTTC. Protein: CASGQPPGPQFF.

This clone showed up just once. CDR3 amino acids: CASSLEMLGEQYF. Written as DNA, the CDR3 is TGTGCCAGCAGCTTAGAAATGTTGGGCGAGCAGTACTTC. V and J are TRBV7-9 and TRBJ2-7; D is uncertain. Germline CDR1 SEHNR, CDR2 FQNEAQ (reference sequence). The CDR3 has 13 residues. The germline V and J ends were trimmed by 1 base and 6 bases, with 10 bases remaining between them. Full variable domain (remainder filled in from reference TRBV7-9 and TRBJ2-7): DTGVSQNPRHKITKRGQNVTFRCDPISEHNRLYWYRQTLGQGPEFLTYFQNEAQLEKSRLLSDRFSAERPKGSFSTLEIQRTEQGDSAMYLCASSLEMLGEQYFGPGTRLTVT.

V is TRBV13 and J is TRBJ2-6, with D tentatively TRBD1 (5 bases). The CDR3 has 16 amino acids. V lost 5 bases, J lost 1 base, and 12 bases lay in between. Germline V gene data show CDR1 as PRHDT and CDR2 as FYEKMQ (reference sequence). The CDR3 nucleotides are TGTGCCAGCAGCCGAAATGCAGGGTCTGGGGCCAACGTCCTGACTTTC. It translates to CASSRNAGSGANVLTF.

This clone appeared a few times. The chain's CDR3 is CSVTSDYSTDTQYF. CDR3 sequence (DNA): TGCAGCGTGACGTCAGATTATAGCACAGATACGCAGTATTTT. The rearrangement uses TRBV29-1 and TRBJ2-3; D is unresolved. This CDR3 is built from 14 residues. Germline CDR1 and CDR2: SQVTM and ANQGSEA. V was cut by 6 bases and J by 0 bases, with 13 bases left in between.